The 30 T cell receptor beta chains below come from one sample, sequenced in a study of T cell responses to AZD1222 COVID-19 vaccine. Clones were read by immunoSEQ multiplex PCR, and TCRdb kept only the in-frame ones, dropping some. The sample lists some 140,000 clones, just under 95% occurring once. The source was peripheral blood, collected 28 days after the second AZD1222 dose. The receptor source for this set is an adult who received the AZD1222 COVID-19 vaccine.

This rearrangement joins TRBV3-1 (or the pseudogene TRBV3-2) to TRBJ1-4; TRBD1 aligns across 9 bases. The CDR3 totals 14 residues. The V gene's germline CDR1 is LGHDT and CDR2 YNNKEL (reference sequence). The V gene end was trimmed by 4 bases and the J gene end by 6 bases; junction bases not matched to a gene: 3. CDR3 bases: TGTGCCAGCAGCCCGGGACAGGGCCATGAAAAACTGTTTTTT. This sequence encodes CASSPGQGHEKLFF.

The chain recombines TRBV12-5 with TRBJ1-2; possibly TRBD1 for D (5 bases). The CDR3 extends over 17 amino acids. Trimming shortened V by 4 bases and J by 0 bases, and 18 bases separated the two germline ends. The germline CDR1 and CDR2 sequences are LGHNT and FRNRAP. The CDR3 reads CASGSRQSETPNYGYTF. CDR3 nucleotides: TGTGCTAGTGGTTCGCGACAGAGCGAGACTCCTAACTATGGCTACACCTTC.

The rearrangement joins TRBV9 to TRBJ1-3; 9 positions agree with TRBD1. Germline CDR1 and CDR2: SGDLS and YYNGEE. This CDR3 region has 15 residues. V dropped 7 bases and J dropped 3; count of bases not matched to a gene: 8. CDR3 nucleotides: TGTGCCAGCGGAAAACAGGGGGCTTATGGAAACACCATATATTTT. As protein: CASGKQGAYGNTIYF.

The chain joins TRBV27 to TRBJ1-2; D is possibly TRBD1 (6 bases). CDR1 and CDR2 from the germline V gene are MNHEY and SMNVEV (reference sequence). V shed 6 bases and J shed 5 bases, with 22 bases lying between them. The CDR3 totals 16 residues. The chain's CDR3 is CASRKHSGYRAYGYTF. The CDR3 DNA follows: TGTGCCAGCAGAAAACATTCCGGTTACAGGGCATATGGCTACACCTTC.

The CDR3 nucleotides are TGTGCCAGCAGTTACGGTTTATGGGCTGAAGCTTTCTTT. Translating gives CASSYGLWAEAFF. The V gene is TRBV6-5, the J gene TRBJ1-1; D remains unclear. CDR3 size: 13 residues. Per the germline V gene, CDR1 is MNHEY and CDR2 is SVGAGI. Trimming shortened V by 2 bases and J by 6 bases, and 10 bases separated the two germline ends.

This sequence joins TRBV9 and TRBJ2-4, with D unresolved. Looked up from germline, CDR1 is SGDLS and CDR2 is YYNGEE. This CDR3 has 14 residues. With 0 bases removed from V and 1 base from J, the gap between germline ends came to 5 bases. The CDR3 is CASSVDGAKNIQYF. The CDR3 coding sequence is TGTGCCAGCAGCGTAGATGGGGCCAAAAACATTCAGTACTTC.

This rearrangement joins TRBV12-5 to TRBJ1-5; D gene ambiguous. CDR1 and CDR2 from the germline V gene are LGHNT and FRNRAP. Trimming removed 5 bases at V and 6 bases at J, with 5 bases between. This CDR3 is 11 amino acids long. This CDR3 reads CASGVGQPQHF. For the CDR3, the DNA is TGTGCTAGTGGTGTGGGTCAGCCCCAGCATTTT.

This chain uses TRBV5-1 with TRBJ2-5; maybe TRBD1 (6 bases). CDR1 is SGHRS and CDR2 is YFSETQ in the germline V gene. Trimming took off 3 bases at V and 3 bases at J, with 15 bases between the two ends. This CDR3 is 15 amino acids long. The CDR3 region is CASSSGHPAEETQYF. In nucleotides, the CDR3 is TGCGCCAGCAGCTCGGGACACCCCGCCGAAGAGACCCAGTACTTC.

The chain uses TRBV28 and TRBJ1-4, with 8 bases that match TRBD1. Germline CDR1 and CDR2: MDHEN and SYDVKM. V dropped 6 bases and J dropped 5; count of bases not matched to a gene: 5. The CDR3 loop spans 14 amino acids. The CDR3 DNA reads TGTGCCAGCAGCCTGGGACAGGACAATGAAAAACTGTTTTTT. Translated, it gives CASSLGQDNEKLFF. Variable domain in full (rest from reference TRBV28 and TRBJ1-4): DVKVTQSSRYLVKRTGEKVFLECVQDMDHENMFWYRQDPGLGLRLIYFSYDVKMKEKGDIPEGYSVSREKKERFSLILESASTNQTSMYLCASSLGQDNEKLFFGSGTQLSVL.

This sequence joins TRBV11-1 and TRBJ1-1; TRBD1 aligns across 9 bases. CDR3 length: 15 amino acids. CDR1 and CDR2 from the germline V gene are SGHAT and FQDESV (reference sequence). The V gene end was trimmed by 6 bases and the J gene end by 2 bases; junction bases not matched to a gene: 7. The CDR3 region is CASSRDRVGNTEAFF. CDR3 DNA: TGTGCCAGCAGTCGGGACAGGGTAGGTAACACTGAAGCTTTCTTT. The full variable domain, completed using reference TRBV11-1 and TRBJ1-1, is EAEVAQSPRYKITEKSQAVAFWCDPISGHATLYWYRQILGQGPELLVQFQDESVVDDSQLPKDRFSAERLKGVDSTLKIQPAELGDSAMYLCASSRDRVGNTEAFFGQGTRLTVV.

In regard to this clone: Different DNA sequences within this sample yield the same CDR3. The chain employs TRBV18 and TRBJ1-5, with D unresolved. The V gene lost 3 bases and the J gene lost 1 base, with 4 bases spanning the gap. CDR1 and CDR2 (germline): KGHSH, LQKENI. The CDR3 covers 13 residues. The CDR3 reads CASSPDSNQPQHF. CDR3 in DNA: TGTGCCAGCTCACCGGACAGCAATCAGCCCCAGCATTTT. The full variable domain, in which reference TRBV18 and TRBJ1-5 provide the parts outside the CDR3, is NAGVMQNPRHLVRRRGQEARLRCSPMKGHSHVYWYRQLPEEGLKFMVYLQKENIIDESGMPKERFSAEFPKEGPSILRIQQVVRGDSAAYFCASSPDSNQPQHFGDGTRLSIL.

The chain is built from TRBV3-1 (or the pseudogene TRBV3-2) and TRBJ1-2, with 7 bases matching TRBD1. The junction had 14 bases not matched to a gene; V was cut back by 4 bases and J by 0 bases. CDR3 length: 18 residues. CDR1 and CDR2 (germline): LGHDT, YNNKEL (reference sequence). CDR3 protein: CASSRSSPGQKTNYGYTF. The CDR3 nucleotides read TGTGCCAGCAGCCGCTCCAGTCCGGGACAGAAAACTAACTATGGCTACACCTTC.

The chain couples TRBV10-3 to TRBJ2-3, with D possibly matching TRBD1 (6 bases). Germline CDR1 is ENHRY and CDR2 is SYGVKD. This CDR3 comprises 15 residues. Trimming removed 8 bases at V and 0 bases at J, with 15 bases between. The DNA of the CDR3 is TGTGCCATCTCCCGGGACATAGCTAGCACAGATACGCAGTATTTT. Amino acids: CAISRDIASTDTQYF.

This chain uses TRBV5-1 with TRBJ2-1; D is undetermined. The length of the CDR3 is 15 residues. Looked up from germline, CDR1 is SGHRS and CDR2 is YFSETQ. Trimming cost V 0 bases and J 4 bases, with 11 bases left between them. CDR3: CASSLAVRSYNEQFF. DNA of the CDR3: TGCGCCAGCAGCTTGGCAGTCCGGTCGTACAATGAGCAGTTCTTC. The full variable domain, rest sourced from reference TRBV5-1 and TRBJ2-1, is KAGVTQTPRYLIKTRGQQVTLSCSPISGHRSVSWYQQTPGQGLQFLFEYFSETQRNKGNFPGRFSGRQFSNSRSEMNVSTLELGDSALYLCASSLAVRSYNEQFFGPGTRLTVL.

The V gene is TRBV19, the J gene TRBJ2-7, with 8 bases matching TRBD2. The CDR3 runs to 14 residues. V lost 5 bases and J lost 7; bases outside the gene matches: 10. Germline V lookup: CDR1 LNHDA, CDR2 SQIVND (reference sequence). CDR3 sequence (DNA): TGTGCCAGTAGTCCATCAAGGACTAGCCGGGAGCAGTACTTC. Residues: CASSPSRTSREQYF.

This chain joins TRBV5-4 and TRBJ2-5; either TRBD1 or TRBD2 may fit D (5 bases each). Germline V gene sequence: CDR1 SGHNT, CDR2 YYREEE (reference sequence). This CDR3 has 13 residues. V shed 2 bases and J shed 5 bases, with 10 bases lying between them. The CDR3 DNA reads TGTGCCAGCAGCTTTGGGGGTACTGAGACCCAGTACTTC. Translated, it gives CASSFGGTETQYF.

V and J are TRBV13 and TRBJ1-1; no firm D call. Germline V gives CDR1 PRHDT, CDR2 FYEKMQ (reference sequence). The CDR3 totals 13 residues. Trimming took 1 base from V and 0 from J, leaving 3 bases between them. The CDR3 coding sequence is TGTGCCAGCAGCTTAGCGGTGAACACTGAAGCTTTCTTT. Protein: CASSLAVNTEAFF.

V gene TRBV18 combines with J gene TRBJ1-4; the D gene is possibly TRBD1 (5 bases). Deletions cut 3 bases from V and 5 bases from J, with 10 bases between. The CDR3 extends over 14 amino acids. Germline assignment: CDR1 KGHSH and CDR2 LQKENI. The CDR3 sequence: CASSPTEGNEKLFF. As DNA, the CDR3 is TGTGCCAGCTCACCGACAGAGGGAAATGAAAAACTGTTTTTT.

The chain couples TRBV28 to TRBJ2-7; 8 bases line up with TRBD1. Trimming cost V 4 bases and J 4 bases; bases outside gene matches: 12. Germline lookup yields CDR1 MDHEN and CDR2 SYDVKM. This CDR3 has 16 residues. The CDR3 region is CASSSTLDRGSYEQYF. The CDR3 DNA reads TGTGCCAGCAGTTCCACTCTTGACAGGGGTTCGTACGAGCAGTACTTC.

Here the CDR3 DNA reads TGTGCCAGTAAGATAGGGCTTACAGGGGGAGGCAATCAGCCCCAGCATTTT. Its protein is CASKIGLTGGGNQPQHF. V and J are TRBV19 and TRBJ1-5; 8 bases line up with TRBD1. V dropped 7 bases and J dropped 2; count of bases not matched to a gene: 13. The germline V gene has CDR1 LNHDA and CDR2 SQIVND (reference sequence). CDR3 length: 17 residues.

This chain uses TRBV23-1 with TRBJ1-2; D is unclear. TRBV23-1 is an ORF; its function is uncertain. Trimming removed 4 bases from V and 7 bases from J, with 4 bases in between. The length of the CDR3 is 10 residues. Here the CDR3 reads CASSLSGYTF. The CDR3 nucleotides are TGCGCCAGCAGTCTTTCTGGCTACACCTTC.

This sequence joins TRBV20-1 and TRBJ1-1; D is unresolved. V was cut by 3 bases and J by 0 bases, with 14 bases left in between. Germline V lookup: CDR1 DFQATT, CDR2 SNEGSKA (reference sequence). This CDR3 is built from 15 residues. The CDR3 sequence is CSASTVGRMNTEAFF. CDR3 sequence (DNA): TGCAGTGCTAGTACCGTTGGGCGGATGAACACTGAAGCTTTCTTT.

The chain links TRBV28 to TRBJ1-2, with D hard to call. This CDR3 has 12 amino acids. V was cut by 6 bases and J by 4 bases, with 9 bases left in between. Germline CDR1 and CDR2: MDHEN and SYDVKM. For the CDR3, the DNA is TGTGCCAGCAGCAAGGGAGGCTATGGCTACACCTTC. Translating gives CASSKGGYGYTF.

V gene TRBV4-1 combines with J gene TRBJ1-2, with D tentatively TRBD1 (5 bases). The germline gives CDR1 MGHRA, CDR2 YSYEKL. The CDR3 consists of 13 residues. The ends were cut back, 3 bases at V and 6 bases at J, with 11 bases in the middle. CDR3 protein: CASSQKFRDGYTF. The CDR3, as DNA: TGCGCCAGCAGCCAGAAATTCAGGGATGGCTACACCTTC.

CDR3 in DNA: TGCGCCAGCAGCTTGGCACAGGCAAGAGATGGCTACACCTTC. Amino acids: CASSLAQARDGYTF. This chain uses TRBV5-1 with TRBJ1-2; tentative D call: TRBD1 (5 bases). CDR1 is SGHRS, CDR2 YFSETQ, per germline. This CDR3 is 14 amino acids long. Trimming left V 0 bases short and J 6 bases short, with 12 bases between.

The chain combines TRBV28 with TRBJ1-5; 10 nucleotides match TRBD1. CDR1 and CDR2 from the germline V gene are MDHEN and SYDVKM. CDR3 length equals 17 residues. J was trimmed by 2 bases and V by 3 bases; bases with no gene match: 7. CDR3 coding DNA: TGTGCCAGCAGTTTCGAGATGGGGACAGGGGGCAATCAGCCCCAGCATTTT. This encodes CASSFEMGTGGNQPQHF.

The CDR3 spells CASSYSPQAGASNYGYTF. The CDR3 coding sequence is TGCGCCAGCAGCTACAGTCCCCAAGCCGGGGCCTCCAACTATGGCTACACCTTC. The chain has TRBV5-1 and TRBJ1-2, with a tentative D call TRBD1 (5 bases). The CDR3 has 18 residues. CDR1 and CDR2 (germline): SGHRS, YFSETQ. V lost 3 bases to trimming and J lost 2 bases, with 23 bases between them.

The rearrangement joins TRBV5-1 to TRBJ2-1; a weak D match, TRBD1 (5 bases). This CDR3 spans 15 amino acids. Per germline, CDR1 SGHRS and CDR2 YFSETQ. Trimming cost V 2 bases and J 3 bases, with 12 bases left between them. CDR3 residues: CASSFDRKLYNEQFF. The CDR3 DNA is TGCGCCAGCAGCTTCGACAGAAAACTCTACAATGAGCAGTTCTTC.

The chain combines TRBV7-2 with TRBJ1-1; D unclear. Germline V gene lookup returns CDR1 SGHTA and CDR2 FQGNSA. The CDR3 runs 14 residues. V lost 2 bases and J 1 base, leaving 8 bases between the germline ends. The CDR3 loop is CASSLPRQNTEAFF. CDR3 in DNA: TGTGCCAGCAGCTTACCACGACAGAACACTGAAGCTTTCTTT.

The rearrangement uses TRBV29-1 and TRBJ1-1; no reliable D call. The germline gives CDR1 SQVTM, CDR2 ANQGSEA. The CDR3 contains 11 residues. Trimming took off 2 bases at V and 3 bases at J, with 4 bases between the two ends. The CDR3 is CSVELDTEAFF. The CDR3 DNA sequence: TGCAGCGTTGAATTGGACACTGAAGCTTTCTTT.